This is a list of T cell receptor beta chains from one sample in a study of blood T cells in healthy people across ages. TCRdb ran MiXCR on the 5' RACE reads and lists one entry per CDR3 protein. The table includes hundreds of thousands of distinct CDR3 sequences, 40% to 50% detected once. The sequenced material came from blood. These receptors all come from a man in his sixties in good health. The CDR3 runs from the conserved cysteine through the conserved F or W. D genes are given only for firm matches. Not all rows give a size; the values are once, few, many and, for expanded clones, a class.

d_call,v_call,clone_size,j_call,cdr3_nt,cdr3_aa
TRBD1,TRBV13,NA,TRBJ1-2,TGTGCCAGCAGCCTGGGGAGGGGGCAAGGCTACACCTTC,CASSLGRGQGYTF
TRBD1,TRBV29-1,NA,TRBJ2-1,TGCAGCGTGGACAGGGCGGCAACCTACAATGGGCAGTTCTTC,CSVDRAATYNGQFF
NA,TRBV11-2,NA,TRBJ2-1,TGTGCCAGCAGCTTATACGGGGGTAATAGTAATGAGCAGTTCTTC,CASSLYGGNSNEQFF
TRBD1,TRBV20-1,NA,TRBJ1-2,TGCAGTGCTACAGGGGGCGCGGGTGGCTACACCTTC,CSATGGAGGYTF
NA,TRBV11-2,NA,TRBJ2-7,TGTGCCAGCAGCTTTCAATCGCCAGCAAATTTATACGAGCAGTACTTC,CASSFQSPANLYEQYF
TRBD1,TRBV6-5,few,TRBJ2-5,TGTGCCAGCAGTTTGACAGGGATCCAAGAGACCCAGTACTTC,CASSLTGIQETQYF
TRBD1,TRBV9,NA,TRBJ2-5,TGTGCCAGCAGCGCCGACAGGGAAGAGACCCAGTACTTC,CASSADREETQYF
NA,TRBV7-9,few,TRBJ2-5,TGTGCCAGCAGCATACCGGGGTCCGCGGAGACCCAGTACTTC,CASSIPGSAETQYF
NA,TRBV24-1,NA,TRBJ2-7,TGTGCCACCAGTGATATGGACAGTCAGCAGTACTTC,CATSDMDSQQYF
TRBD2,TRBV11-2,NA,TRBJ2-1,TGTGCCAGCAACGAGCGGGGGGAGAACAATGAGCAGTTCTTC,CASNERGENNEQFF
TRBD2,TRBV6-1,NA,TRBJ2-1,TGTGCCAGCAGTCCCCAGGGGAGCGGGGGGGCCGGTAATGAGCAGTTCTTC,CASSPQGSGGAGNEQFF
TRBD1,TRBV15,few,TRBJ1-2,TGTGCCACCAGCAGACTTGACAGGGAAGCCGCTAACTATGGCTACACCTTC,CATSRLDREAANYGYTF
NA,TRBV20-1,few,TRBJ1-2,TGCAGTGCTAGAGTGAAAGATCGGGGCTATGGCTACACCTTC,CSARVKDRGYGYTF
TRBD1,TRBV11-2,NA,TRBJ2-2,TGTGCCAGCAGCTTAAGGGGGCGATTGGCGCTCGACGCCGGGGAGCTGTTTTTT,CASSLRGRLALDAGELFF
TRBD1,TRBV4-3,NA,TRBJ2-1,TGCGCCAGCAGCCCCGGGACAGGCGGGCCTGAGCAGTTCTTC,CASSPGTGGPEQFF
TRBD1,TRBV3-1,few,TRBJ2-7,TGTGCCAGCAGCCAGACGACAGGGGGCTACGAGCAGTACTTC,CASSQTTGGYEQYF
TRBD2,TRBV3-1,NA,TRBJ2-5,TGTGCCAGCAGCCAAGAACTAGCGGTAGAGACCCAGTACTTC,CASSQELAVETQYF
NA,TRBV21-1,NA,TRBJ2-7,TGTGCCAGCAGCAAAGCCGGACTAGCGGGCGGTTACGAGCAGTACTTC,CASSKAGLAGGYEQYF
TRBD1,TRBV5-1,few,TRBJ2-3,TGCGCCAGCAGCCCAGGACAGGGGGCCCCAGATACGCAGTATTTT,CASSPGQGAPDTQYF
TRBD2,TRBV20-1,many,TRBJ2-1,TGCAGTGCTACCCTTCTAGCGGGTGTGAACTACAATGAGCAGTTCTTC,CSATLLAGVNYNEQFF
TRBD1,TRBV5-1,NA,TRBJ2-6,TGCGCCAGCAGCCTTCTCGGGACAGGGAGCTCTGGGGCCAACGTCCTGACTTTC,CASSLLGTGSSGANVLTF
NA,TRBV14,NA,TRBJ2-1,TGTGCCAGCAGCCAAGTCGTGGGGACCGGAGTGTACAATGGGCAGTTCTTC,CASSQVVGTGVYNGQFF
NA,TRBV6-2/TRBV6-3,NA,TRBJ2-7,TGTGCCAGCAGTACCCAATCCTACGAGCAGTACTTC,CASSTQSYEQYF
TRBD2,TRBV7-2,few,TRBJ2-6,TGTGCCAGCAGCTTACAGGGGGGACTAGCGGGGACCTCTGGGGCCAACGTCCTGACTTTC,CASSLQGGLAGTSGANVLTF
NA,TRBV3-1,NA,TRBJ1-1,TGTGCCAGCAGCCACGGGACGGGGGTTGAAGCTTTCTTT,CASSHGTGVEAFF
NA,TRBV11-2,few,TRBJ2-3,TGTGCCAGCAGCGACCAGGTTGCCGCTAGCACAGATACGCAGTATTTT,CASSDQVAASTDTQYF
TRBD1,TRBV4-3,NA,TRBJ2-1,TGCGCCAGCAGCCAAGATCGACAGGGGGCGTTCAATGAGCAGTTCTTC,CASSQDRQGAFNEQFF
NA,TRBV2,NA,TRBJ2-7,TGTGCCAGCAGTCTACAAGGACCACTAAACAGGGAGGAAACCTACGAGCAGTACTTC,CASSLQGPLNREETYEQYF
NA,TRBV11-2,few,TRBJ2-1,TGTGCCAGCAGCTTCAGGGGTGGTGAGCAGTTCTTC,CASSFRGGEQFF
NA,TRBV5-1,NA,TRBJ1-1,TGCGCCAGCAGCTTGTCCTCCGGGACCACTGAAGCTTTCTTT,CASSLSSGTTEAFF
NA,TRBV20-1,NA,TRBJ2-1,TGCAGTGCCCACGGACGGTACAATGAGCAGTTCTTC,CSAHGRYNEQFF
TRBD1,TRBV20-1,NA,TRBJ1-1,TGCAGTGCCAGAAACCGGGACAGAGCTTTTAACACTGAAGCTTTCTTT,CSARNRDRAFNTEAFF
NA,TRBV5-1,few,TRBJ2-1,TGCGCCAGCAGCTCAACTTGGGGATCAATGACGGTTAATGAGCAGTTCTTC,CASSSTWGSMTVNEQFF
NA,TRBV7-9,NA,TRBJ2-7,TGTGCCAGCAGCTGGCAGGCCCCCTACGAGCAGTACTTC,CASSWQAPYEQYF
TRBD2,TRBV20-1,few,TRBJ2-1,TGCAGTGGCTCCTCTAGCGGGGGGTACAATGAGCAGTTCTTC,CSGSSSGGYNEQFF
NA,TRBV4-2,NA,TRBJ2-1,TGTGCCAGCAGCCGGACCAGCCATGAGCAGTTCTTC,CASSRTSHEQFF
TRBD1,TRBV18,NA,TRBJ2-4,TGTGCCAGCTCACCACCTGGGACAGCTATCAAAAACATTCAGTGCTTC,CASSPPGTAIKNIQCF
NA,TRBV12-3/TRBV12-4,NA,TRBJ2-7,TGTGCCAGCAGCGACAGGTTGTGGGGATACGAGCAGTACTTC,CASSDRLWGYEQYF
TRBD1,TRBV3-1,few,TRBJ2-7,TGTGCCAGCAGCCAAGAATGGGACAGGGACCAAACCTACGAGCAGTACTTC,CASSQEWDRDQTYEQYF
NA,TRBV2,few,TRBJ1-1,TGTGCCAGCAGTGTAGATCAGGGGTTCAACACTGAAGCTTTCTTT,CASSVDQGFNTEAFF
TRBD2,TRBV12-3/TRBV12-4,few,TRBJ2-5,TGTGCCAGCAGTTTGAGGGGGACTAGATCTTTAGATGAGCAGTACTTC,CASSLRGTRSLDEQYF
NA,TRBV7-7,many,TRBJ2-3,TGTGCCAGCAGTTTAGGTCGGACTAGCACAGATACGCAGTATTTT,CASSLGRTSTDTQYF
NA,TRBV6-6,NA,TRBJ2-5,TGTGCCAGCAGCCAGTCCCGGGGGAGGGAGACCCAGTACTTC,CASSQSRGRETQYF
NA,TRBV5-1,NA,TRBJ1-2,TGCGCCAGCAGCCCTGGGGTGACGGGCTATGGCTACACCTTC,CASSPGVTGYGYTF
NA,TRBV10-2,once,TRBJ2-2,TGCGCCAGCATAGAGCGGCAGAACACCGGGGAGCTGTTTTTT,CASIERQNTGELFF
NA,TRBV6-5,few,TRBJ2-7,TGTGCCAGCAGTTCCAATCCGGCCGCGGTGCAGTACTTC,CASSSNPAAVQYF
TRBD2,TRBV7-9,NA,TRBJ2-7,TGTGCCAGCAGCATTAGCGGGGGATCCTACGAGCAGTACTTC,CASSISGGSYEQYF
NA,TRBV6-1,few,TRBJ1-1,TGTGCCATCCACCGCGGGAACACTGAAGCTTTCTTT,CAIHRGNTEAFF
NA,TRBV5-1,NA,TRBJ1-1,TGCGCCAGCAGCTTGGTGGGGGACACCACTGAAGCTTTCTTT,CASSLVGDTTEAFF